This T cell receptor beta chain is from a study of tumor-infiltrating lymphocytes in primary liver carcinoma. Germline values: CDR1 MGHRA, CDR2 YSYEKL. The V and J ends lost 7 bases and 10 bases respectively, with 17 bases between them. CDR3 length equals 13 residues. The roughly 19-32 mg bulk tissue piece was not sorted before simultaneous RNA and DNA extraction. The authors made TCR beta cDNA from around 500 ng total RNA with a constant-region primer. Libraries for TCR beta were built through three nested multiplex PCR rounds, which together made up a slightly modified ARM-PCR procedure. Running around 9 cycles apiece, the first two PCR rounds relied on TRBV1-TRBV30 forward primers together with a C-beta reverse primer. Using its own MiXCR run on the multiplex PCR reads, TCRdb lists one record per CDR3 protein. The sample records just under 55,000 distinct CDR3 sequences, around 79% being singletons.

V and J are TRBV4-1 and TRBJ2-4, with D perhaps matching TRBD1 or TRBD2 (5 bases each). This sequence originates from a man aged 40-50 years with primary liver carcinoma and hepatitis B virus infection. Sample: liver tumor tissue from sampling region 2. Stated subset: tumor region T2, inferior pole. Here the CDR3 reads CASNEGPSGIQYF. The CDR3 nucleotides are TGCGCCAGCAACGAGGGACCCTCGGGAATTCAGTACTTC.